Sequencing of this TCR beta chain was carried out in a study of cytomegalovirus exposure and HLA in healthy donors. V was shortened by 10 bases and J by 5 bases, with 23 bases between the two germline ends. The germline gives CDR1 MDHEN, CDR2 SYDVKM. This CDR3 comprises 15 residues. The data were produced by immunoSEQ multiplex PCR, yet TCRdb's version contains in-frame clones alone and is incomplete. The data contain roughly 73,000 clones, 90% to 95% of them singletons. The chain employs TRBV28 and TRBJ2-5; tentatively, D is TRBD2 (7 bases). Sequenced input: PBMCs. The source is a man between 18 and 35 years old in good health and CMV-seronegative. CDR3 coding DNA: TGTGCCACCACGTGGGGGGGGGTCCAGGGGGAGACCCAGTACTTC. Translation gives CATTWGGVQGETQYF.